This paragraph covers one T cell receptor (beta chain) sequence. No antigen is known for it. V lost 1 base and J 4 bases, leaving 5 bases between the germline ends. Germline CDR1 is SNHLY and CDR2 is FYNNEI. CDR3 size: 12 residues. This record belongs to a study of beta chain features in type 1 diabetes. Whole-study context: Healthy donors and patients showed comparable age, gender and cell yields.

Since all of the isolated RNA was reverse transcribed, expressed TCRB transcripts were what got sequenced. Measured with immunoSEQ multiplex PCR; TCRdb has only the in-frame clones, and not every one. The sample has about 230,000 clones; 7.5% to 10% are singletons. Points from the study as a whole: Whatever favoring of shorter templates PCR might show would apply equally to patients and controls.

Staining for CD45RO/CCR7/CD25/CD127/CD95/CD27 allowed sorting of CD4+ naive, central memory, regulatory and stem cell-like memory cells. V and J are TRBV2 and TRBJ2-7, with unresolved D. This receptor was obtained from a woman in her late teens or twenties in good health. What was sequenced was naive CD4+ T cells from blood. CDR3 bases: TGTGCCAGCAGTGAAGGTCCGTACGAGCAGTACTTC. It translates to CASSEGPYEQYF.